Below, one T cell receptor beta chain is given with its context. This specimen comes from a study of blood T cell repertoires in COVID-19. The wider study: Samples taken during acute and convalescent COVID-19 were collected in the United States, Italy and Spain. The analysed material was cDNA or gDNA that came from T cells, B-cell-depleted T cells, or PBMCs.

The assay was immunoSEQ multiplex PCR, and TCRdb's table has in-frame clones only and misses some. The top ten hold about 8.4% of the sample, which has 150,000 to 200,000 clones, 82% seen once. The CDR3 has 13 residues. Germline assignment: CDR1 KGHDR and CDR2 SFDVKD. Trimming at V came to 4 bases and at J to 7 bases, leaving 4 bases not matched to a gene. The chain carries TRBV24-1 and TRBJ2-3; 7 nucleotides align to TRBD1. This sequence was found in an older woman with acute or convalescent COVID-19. The sequencing sample was made of peripheral blood. The DNA for the CDR3 is TGTGCCACCAGTGAGGGGGACAGACATACGCAGTATTTT. It yields the protein CATSEGDRHTQYF.